The rows below give T cell receptor beta chains drawn from one sample of a study of T-cell memory formation after mild COVID-19. TCRdb re-analysed the 5' RACE reads in MiXCR, keeping a single row per CDR3 protein. Seen here are approximately 290,000 distinct CDR3 sequences, 7.5% to 9.5% observed once, and the top ten hold 22%. Sequencing input: PBMCs or a T cell subset sorted from them (not recorded which). The receptors were sampled from a young man who had mild COVID-19 (a few samples of this study predate the infection). Cell type and time point are not known. CDR3s include the opening cysteine and the closing phenylalanine or tryptophan. The D gene is left open where the match is weak. Clone size is shown for a subset of rows, as once, few, many or a class of expanded clone.

clone size	V gene	D gene	J gene	CDR3 length	CDR3 DNA	CDR3 protein
NA	TRBV7-6	NA	TRBJ1-6	17	TGTGCCAGCAGCCCCCGCGCCGGGAGCTCCTATAATTCACCCCTCCACTTT	CASSPRAGSSYNSPLHF
NA	TRBV6-5	NA	TRBJ1-3	17	TGTGCCAGCTCTCCCCTGGGGGCAGGCTTCTTCGGAAACACCATATATTTT	CASSPLGAGFFGNTIYF
NA	TRBV18	NA	TRBJ1-4	13	TGTGCCACCCGGGGGGAGAACAGTGAAAAACTGTTTTTT	CATRGENSEKLFF
few	TRBV5-1	NA	TRBJ1-5	16	TGCGCCAGCAGCGACGGAGGGGGAGGAAGCAATCAGCCCCAGCATTTT	CASSDGGGGSNQPQHF
few	TRBV4-3	NA	TRBJ2-1	14	TGCGCCAGCAGCCAAGAGGGGCTAGCCAGTGAGCAGTTCTTC	CASSQEGLASEQFF
few	TRBV6-5	NA	TRBJ1-1	14	TGTGCCAGCAGTTACTCAGAGAGGAACACTGAAGCTTTCTTT	CASSYSERNTEAFF
NA	TRBV5-1	TRBD2	TRBJ2-3	16	TGCGCCAGCGCCAAAGCACTAGCGGGGAACACAGATACGCAGTATTTT	CASAKALAGNTDTQYF
NA	TRBV9	TRBD1	TRBJ1-4	15	TGTGCCAGCAGCAAAAGCCAGACAGGGGAGGAAAAACTGTTTTTT	CASSKSQTGEEKLFF
NA	TRBV6-5	NA	TRBJ2-1	16	TGTGCCAGCAGCCCCGGGACCCGGAGCTCCTACAATGAGCAGTTCTTC	CASSPGTRSSYNEQFF
NA	TRBV20-1	TRBD1	TRBJ2-7	14	TGCAGTGCCCGCGAGGTCAGGGGGTCCTACGAGCAGTACTTC	CSAREVRGSYEQYF
NA	TRBV5-1	NA	TRBJ2-2	14	TGCGCCAGCGTGGGGGACGGGGCCCTCGGGGAGCTGTTTTTT	CASVGDGALGELFF
NA	TRBV18	NA	TRBJ2-5	13	TGTGCCAGCTCACCGGAAGTAAGAGAGACCCAGTACTTC	CASSPEVRETQYF
few	TRBV6-5	NA	TRBJ2-7	15	TGTGCCAGCAGTGACCCCGGGGACACGTCCTACGAGCAGTACTTC	CASSDPGDTSYEQYF
many	TRBV6-5	TRBD1	TRBJ1-1	14	TGTGCCAGCAGTCGGGACAGTAGTGACACTGAAGCTTTCTTT	CASSRDSSDTEAFF
many	TRBV5-1	TRBD1	TRBJ2-1	15	TGCGCCAGCAGCGGACAGGGGGCGGCCTACAATGAGCAGTTCTTC	CASSGQGAAYNEQFF
few	TRBV5-1	NA	TRBJ1-4	16	TGCGCCAGCAGCTTGGGCCGCCCTGGCACTAATGAAAAACTGTTTTTT	CASSLGRPGTNEKLFF
few	TRBV29-1	NA	TRBJ2-1	13	TGCACCACCACGGGATACTCCTACAATGAGCAGTTCTTC	CTTTGYSYNEQFF
once	TRBV7-9	TRBD2	TRBJ2-5	16	TGTGCCAGCAGCGCGGGCCTAGCGGGGGGGCGAGAGACCCAGTACTTC	CASSAGLAGGRETQYF
few	TRBV27	NA	TRBJ2-7	14	TGTGCCACCGGAGTTAGGGGATTGTCCTACGAGCAGTACTTC	CATGVRGLSYEQYF
few	TRBV29-1	NA	TRBJ2-7	10	TGCAGCGTCGAGAGCGGCGAGCAGTACTTC	CSVESGEQYF
few	TRBV7-2	NA	TRBJ2-1	14	TGTGCCAGCAGCTTAGTAGGACGGCCGCATGAGCAGTTCTTC	CASSLVGRPHEQFF
NA	TRBV3-2	NA	TRBJ2-2	17	TGTGCCAACCCTGACAGATACAACCCCCCGGGGACCGGGGAGCTGTTTTTT	CANPDRYNPPGTGELFF
NA	TRBV15	NA	TRBJ2-3	15	TGTGCCACCAGACCGGGACGTCGCGGCACAGATACGCAGTATTTT	CATRPGRRGTDTQYF
NA	TRBV6-5	NA	TRBJ2-7	13	TGTGCCAGCAGACAGACTAGTCTAGACGAGCAGTACTTC	CASRQTSLDEQYF
few	TRBV20-1	NA	TRBJ1-2	14	TGCAGTGCTAGACCCCTGGACAGTTTCTATGGCTACACCTTC	CSARPLDSFYGYTF
NA	TRBV27	NA	TRBJ1-2	13	TGTGCCAGCAGGGGGCCTCCCCACTATGGCTACACCTTC	CASRGPPHYGYTF
few	TRBV14	TRBD1	TRBJ2-1	16	TGTGCCAGCAGCCTCCGGACAGGGGGCTTCTACAATGAGCAGTTCTTC	CASSLRTGGFYNEQFF
few	TRBV6-2/TRBV6-3	NA	TRBJ1-5	12	TGTGCCAGCAGTTACCCCCAGGCGCCCCAGCATTTT	CASSYPQAPQHF
few	TRBV4-1	NA	TRBJ1-4	13	TGCGCCAGCAGCAAGGTACGCAGGGAAAAACTGTTTTTT	CASSKVRREKLFF
many	TRBV12-3/TRBV12-4	NA	TRBJ1-5	14	TGTGCCAGCAGTTCAGAAAATACCAATCAGCCCCAGCATTTT	CASSSENTNQPQHF
few	TRBV20-1	TRBD1	TRBJ2-2	12	TGCAGCCTCCAGGGGGACACCGGGGAGCTGTTTTTT	CSLQGDTGELFF
NA	TRBV4-1	NA	TRBJ2-3	13	TGCGCCAGCAGCCAAGGTCACGGAGATACGCAGTATTTT	CASSQGHGDTQYF
many	TRBV7-2	TRBD2	TRBJ2-5	16	TGTGCCAGCAGCCCTCGCCTAGCGGGGGCGGGAGAGACCCAGTACTTC	CASSPRLAGAGETQYF
NA	TRBV28	NA	TRBJ2-6	15	TGTGCCAGCAGTTTAGGGTGCTCTGGGGCCAACGTCCTGACTTTC	CASSLGCSGANVLTF
NA	TRBV12-3/TRBV12-4	NA	TRBJ2-1	14	TGTGCCAGCAGCCAGGACAGTTCTTGGGATGAGCAGTTCTTC	CASSQDSSWDEQFF
few	TRBV5-6	TRBD1	TRBJ1-2	15	TGTGCCAGCAGCGTCCGGGACAGGGGCGTCTATGGCTACACCTTC	CASSVRDRGVYGYTF
few	TRBV6-5	NA	TRBJ1-2	14	TGTGCCAGCAGCCCAATGTTAAACTTTGGGGGCTACACCTTC	CASSPMLNFGGYTF
NA	TRBV10-3	TRBD1	TRBJ1-1	14	TGTGCCATCAGTTACTTGGAGGGGGCGACTGAAGCTTTCTTT	CAISYLEGATEAFF
NA	TRBV20-1	NA	TRBJ2-1	12	TGCAGTGCAGCAACCGGACTCAATGAGCAGTTCTTC	CSAATGLNEQFF
NA	TRBV19	TRBD1	TRBJ1-5	15	TGTGCCAGTAGACCGGACAGGAATAGCAATCAGCCCCAGCATTTT	CASRPDRNSNQPQHF
few	TRBV6-2/TRBV6-3	TRBD2	TRBJ2-2	15	TGTGCCAGCAGTCGCGGACTAGCCACGACCGGGGAGCTGTTTTTT	CASSRGLATTGELFF
few	TRBV6-2/TRBV6-3	NA	TRBJ1-2	11	TGTGCCAGCAGACGGGGGTATGGCTACACCTTC	CASRRGYGYTF
NA	TRBV11-2	NA	TRBJ2-1	16	TGTGCCAGCAGCACCCGGGCCCAAAATCGATACAATGAGCAGTTCTTC	CASSTRAQNRYNEQFF
few	TRBV12-3/TRBV12-4	NA	TRBJ2-1	13	TGTGCCAGCAGCCACACAAGTTACAATGAGCAGTTCTTC	CASSHTSYNEQFF
NA	TRBV4-3	NA	TRBJ1-3	16	TGCGCCAGCAGCCGCGAGTTTTCAGGGGATGGAAACACCATATATTTT	CASSREFSGDGNTIYF
few	TRBV7-3	NA	TRBJ2-1	15	TGTGCCAGCAGCTTAGGCCCCCCCGAGGGTATTGAGCAGTTCTTC	CASSLGPPEGIEQFF